The 22 T cell receptor beta chains listed next were all sequenced from one sample in a study of spatial heterogeneity in lung cancer. TCRdb analysed the 5' RACE reads with MiXCR anew, one entry per CDR3 protein. The table includes over 5,500 distinct CDR3 sequences, roughly 5.7% detected once. Time point: sample taken at primary tumor resection. Extraction of whole RNA from tumor, nontumor lung or frozen PBMC preceded unsorted sequencing. The sample here was normal lung tissue next to the tumor, taken at surgery. The source of these receptors is a female donor with early-stage non-small cell lung cancer.

This clonotype ranks as medium-sized. As an off-target read in a library built for alpha chains, this beta chain has a frequency of little significance. This chain joins TRBV12-3 or TRBV12-4 and TRBJ1-1, with a tentative D call TRBD1 (5 bases). This CDR3 region has 14 residues. The V gene lost 3 bases and the J gene lost 2 bases, with 10 bases spanning the gap. Here the CDR3 reads CASSLAGFNTEAFF. The DNA of the CDR3 is TGTGCCAGCAGTTTGGCAGGGTTCAACACTGAAGCTTTCTTT.

To note about this clonotype: This beta chain lies outside the target of a library built for alpha chains; its clone size means little. The CDR3 nucleotides are TGTGCCAGCAGTCTTAGGGGGAGCTATGGCTACACCTTC. Its translation: CASSLRGSYGYTF. The rearrangement uses TRBV27 and TRBJ1-2; a weak D match, TRBD1 (6 bases). V gave up 5 bases and J gave up 4 bases, with 11 bases separating them. Germline CDR1 is MNHEY and CDR2 is SMNVEV (reference sequence). The CDR3 covers 13 residues.

This clonotype is termed medium-sized. The library was designed around alpha chains, so this beta chain is a stray read whose abundance carries little weight. The gene calls are TRBV9 and TRBJ2-6; D ambiguous. Germline V gene sequence: CDR1 SGDLS, CDR2 YYNGEE. Trimming took off 4 bases at V and 0 bases at J, with 17 bases between the two ends. There are 18 residues in the CDR3. In DNA, the CDR3 is TGTGCCAGCAGCCCTAGTGTGCAGGCCAGCTCTGGGGCCAACGTCCTGACTTTC. Encoded protein: CASSPSVQASSGANVLTF.

In its sample, this clonotype ranks as medium-sized. This beta chain is an unintended read in a library built for alpha chains; its size means little. The chain carries TRBV11-2 and TRBJ2-1, with D uncertain. The ends were cut back, 0 bases at V and 8 bases at J, with 20 bases in the middle. Looked up from germline, CDR1 is SGHAT and CDR2 is FQNNGV. The length of the CDR3 is 17 residues. DNA of the CDR3: TGTGCCAGCAGCTTAGATTTGACCGGAACCCCTACGGATGAGCAGTTCTTC. Translation: CASSLDLTGTPTDEQFF.

With respect to this clonotype: One end of the junction does not line up with germline, which may come from a read error. Little can be read into the size of this beta chain, an off-target read in a library designed for alpha chains. This chain links TRBV19 with TRBJ2-3, with D perhaps assigned TRBD1 or TRBD2 (6 bases each). This CDR3 contains 17 residues. Looked up from germline, CDR1 is LNHDA and CDR2 is SQIVND (reference sequence). The CDR3 nucleotides are TGTGCCAGTAGTATAGCCTGGGGGGCGCGGGGCACAGATACGCGGTATTTT. It codes for CASSIAWGARGTDTRYF.

This clonotype was counted many times. Because this beta chain is a stray read in a library intended to capture alpha chains, its abundance should not be given much weight. The chain is built from TRBV6-2 or TRBV6-3 and TRBJ2-7; maybe TRBD1 (5 bases). The CDR3 sequence is 15 residues long. V shed 0 bases and J shed 1 base, with 10 bases lying between them. Per the germline V gene, CDR1 is MNHEY and CDR2 is SVGEGT. The CDR3 loop is CASSYSSDSSYEQYF. The DNA of the CDR3 is TGTGCCAGCAGTTACTCGAGTGACAGTTCCTACGAGCAGTACTTC.

At least ten counts were recorded for this clonotype. This beta chain came through as a stray read in a library set up for alpha chains, and its size says little. J is TRBJ2-1 and V is TRBV7-2, with 7 bases fitting TRBD1. J was trimmed by 1 base and V by 5 bases; bases with no gene match: 2. This CDR3 is 14 amino acids long. Germline V gives CDR1 SGHTA, CDR2 FQGNSA. CDR3 sequence: CASSLQGSYNEQFF. The CDR3 DNA sequence: TGTGCCAGCAGCCTACAGGGGTCCTACAATGAGCAGTTCTTC.

Ten or more counts support this clonotype. Little can be read into the size of this beta chain, an off-target read in a library designed for alpha chains. The V and J genes are TRBV20-1 and TRBJ2-7; TRBD1 matches 7 bases. V gave up 6 bases and J gave up 2 bases; unmatched junction bases: 7. Germline V gives CDR1 DFQATT, CDR2 SNEGSKA (reference sequence). The CDR3 is 13 amino acids. The CDR3 spells CSANDRVTYEQYF. Here the CDR3 DNA reads TGCAGTGCGAATGACAGGGTGACCTACGAGCAGTACTTC.

On this clonotype: Within a library made for alpha chains, this beta chain is off target, and its count is uninformative. DNA of the CDR3: TGTGCCAGCAGCCGATTCCCCGCCAGACTAGCGGGACCCCCGAGGAACAATGAGCAGTTCTTC. As protein: CASSRFPARLAGPPRNNEQFF. The chain has TRBV7-2 and TRBJ2-1; TRBD2 aligns across 11 bases. The V and J ends lost 5 bases and 5 bases, in that order; junction bases with no gene match: 23. This CDR3 comprises 21 residues. CDR1 and CDR2 from the germline V gene are SGHTA and FQGNSA. The whole variable domain, filled in from reference TRBV7-2 and TRBJ2-1, reads GAGVSQSPSNKVTEKGKDVELRCDPISGHTALYWYRQSLGQGLEFLIYFQGNSAPDKSGLPSDRFSAERTGGSVSTLTIQRTQQEDSAVYLCASSRFPARLAGPPRNNEQFFGPGTRLTVL.

Ten or more counts support this clonotype. Because this beta chain is a stray read in a library intended to capture alpha chains, its abundance should not be given much weight. The V and J genes are TRBV7-9 and TRBJ2-7; D gene uncertain. The CDR3 has 14 residues. Per germline, CDR1 SEHNR and CDR2 FQNEAQ (reference sequence). Trimming stripped 5 bases from V and 1 base from J, with 12 bases between. The CDR3: CASSLILVSYEQYF. DNA of the CDR3: TGTGCCAGCAGCCTAATTCTAGTGTCCTACGAGCAGTACTTC.

In its sample, this clonotype ranks as medium-sized. This beta chain is off target for a library built for alpha chains, so its abundance means little. The J gene is TRBJ2-1, the V gene TRBV15, with D possibly being TRBD1 or TRBD2 (5 bases each). The germline V gene has CDR1 LNHNV and CDR2 YYDKDF (reference sequence). The length of the CDR3 is 14 residues. Trimming pared 0 bases from V and 7 bases from J, leaving 10 bases between. The CDR3 nucleotides read TGTGCCACCAGCAGAGATTCGGGACCAAATGAGCAGTTCTTC. Amino acid sequence: CATSRDSGPNEQFF.

This clonotype was recorded at least ten times. This beta chain slipped into a library made for alpha chains as a stray read, so its size is not meaningful. The V call is TRBV5-1, the J call TRBJ2-7; D unclear. The CDR3 is made up of 15 amino acids. Germline CDR1 is SGHRS and CDR2 is YFSETQ. V lost 7 bases and J 1 base, leaving 18 bases between the germline ends. CDR3 amino acids: CASPKSDAASYEQYF. CDR3 bases: TGCGCCAGCCCCAAGTCAGACGCGGCTTCCTACGAGCAGTACTTC.

This clonotype has more than one count but fewer than ten. Within a library made for alpha chains, this beta chain is off target, and its count is uninformative. The J gene is TRBJ1-1, the V gene TRBV19; TRBD1 agrees at 9 bases. Per the germline V gene, CDR1 is LNHDA and CDR2 is SQIVND (reference sequence). The junction had 6 bases not matched to a gene; V was cut back by 5 bases and J by 2 bases. The length of the CDR3 is 15 residues. The CDR3 nucleotides read TGTGCCAGTAGTCTGGGACAGGGCCCCAACACTGAAGCTTTCTTT. It is translated as CASSLGQGPNTEAFF. Combining the CDR3 with reference TRBV19 and TRBJ1-1 gives the whole variable domain DGGITQSPKYLFRKEGQNVTLSCEQNLNHDAMYWYRQDPGQGLRLIYYSQIVNDFQKGDIAEGYSVSREKKESFPLTVTSAQKNPTAFYLCASSLGQGPNTEAFFGQGTRLTVV.

This clonotype was observed at least ten times. Little can be read into the size of this beta chain, an off-target read in a library designed for alpha chains. The rearrangement links TRBV20-1 to TRBJ2-1; the D gene is possibly TRBD1 (6 bases). Germline V lookup: CDR1 DFQATT, CDR2 SNEGSKA (reference sequence). CDR3 length: 13 residues. Trimming shortened V by 6 bases and J by 1 base, and 10 bases separated the two germline ends. The chain's CDR3 is CSALTGSYNEQFF. CDR3 in DNA: TGCAGTGCCCTAACAGGGTCCTACAATGAGCAGTTCTTC.

By share, this clonotype counts as medium-sized. Found in a library prepared for alpha chains, this beta chain is an off-target read, and its abundance has little meaning. The chain has TRBV9 and TRBJ2-5; D might be TRBD1 (6 bases). Germline V gene lookup returns CDR1 SGDLS and CDR2 YYNGEE. The ends were cut back, 3 bases at V and 5 bases at J, with 14 bases in the middle. This CDR3 region has 14 residues. CDR3 bases: TGTGCCAGCAGCGCCACAGGGTTTAGGGAGACCCAGTACTTC. Amino acids: CASSATGFRETQYF.

By sample share, this clonotype is medium-sized (0.01 to 0.1%). This beta chain lies outside the target of a library built for alpha chains; its clone size means little. This sequence joins TRBV7-8 and TRBJ1-3; 8 positions match TRBD1. Germline CDR1 reads SGHVS; CDR2 reads FQNEAQ. The CDR3 is made up of 14 amino acids. Trimming took 1 base from V and 4 from J; bases not matched to a gene: 0. The CDR3 nucleotides read TGTGCCAGCAGCTTAGGGACAGGGGGAAACACCATATATTTT. As protein: CASSLGTGGNTIYF.

Regarding this clonotype: In a library made to pick up alpha chains, this beta chain is a stray read with a size that means little. The V gene is TRBV2, the J gene TRBJ2-7; tentatively, D is TRBD2 (6 bases). This CDR3 is 12 amino acids long. CDR1 and CDR2 from the germline V gene are SNHLY and FYNNEI. V was shortened by 4 bases and J by 6 bases, with 10 bases between the two germline ends. In DNA form, the CDR3 reads TGTGCCAGCAGTGCGGAGGGCCGCGAGCAGTACTTC. It translates to CASSAEGREQYF.

This clonotype was counted at least ten times. This beta chain is a stray read from a library made for alpha chains; its abundance is not meaningful. The DNA of the CDR3 is TGCAGTGCCTATGGGCTAAAACAGGATACGCAGTATTTT. Its translation: CSAYGLKQDTQYF. The rearrangement joins TRBV20-1 to TRBJ2-3; D remains unclear. The CDR3 length is 13 residues. Germline V lookup: CDR1 DFQATT, CDR2 SNEGSKA (reference sequence). Trimming removed 6 bases from V and 6 bases from J, with 16 bases in between.

By proportion, this clonotype is medium-sized. Because this beta chain is a stray read in a library intended to capture alpha chains, its abundance should not be given much weight. This chain uses TRBV7-9 with TRBJ2-1; D not resolved. The germline V gene has CDR1 SEHNR and CDR2 FQNEAQ (reference sequence). V lost 5 bases and J 10 bases, leaving 15 bases between the germline ends. The CDR3 sequence is 13 residues long. The chain's CDR3 is CASSPNILGEQFF. CDR3 bases: TGTGCCAGCAGCCCTAACATCCTGGGAGAGCAGTTCTTC.

A remark on this clonotype: Found in a library prepared for alpha chains, this beta chain is an off-target read, and its abundance has little meaning. The rearrangement joins TRBV2 to TRBJ1-2, with 7 bases aligning to TRBD1. CDR3 length: 15 amino acids. Looked up from germline, CDR1 is SNHLY and CDR2 is FYNNEI. The V and J ends lost 0 bases and 8 bases, in that order; junction bases with no gene match: 9. CDR3 loop: CASSEARQGIFGYTF. CDR3 nucleotides: TGTGCCAGCAGTGAAGCGCGACAGGGTATATTCGGCTACACCTTC.

Sample share makes this clonotype medium-sized (0.01 to 0.1%). Being off target in a library aimed at alpha chains, this beta chain has a size of little meaning. The chain joins TRBV7-9 to TRBJ2-1; 8 positions agree with TRBD2. The germline V gene encodes CDR1 SEHNR and CDR2 FQNEAQ (reference sequence). The CDR3 totals 13 residues. J gave up 6 bases and V 6 bases, and 4 bases lay outside the gene matches. The chain's CDR3 is CASRYTSGNEQFF. CDR3 DNA sequence: TGTGCCAGCAGATATACTAGCGGCAATGAGCAGTTCTTC.

There are many counts of this clonotype. This beta chain is a stray sequence in a library constructed for alpha chains; its clone size is not meaningful. This sequence joins TRBV29-1 and TRBJ2-7; D is possibly TRBD1 or TRBD2 (6 bases each). The germline V and J ends were trimmed by 0 bases and 5 bases, with 11 bases remaining between them. The CDR3 covers 13 residues. Germline assignment: CDR1 SQVTM and CDR2 ANQGSEA. This chain's CDR3 is CSVEELAGDEQYF. CDR3 DNA sequence: TGCAGCGTTGAAGAACTAGCAGGGGACGAGCAGTACTTC.